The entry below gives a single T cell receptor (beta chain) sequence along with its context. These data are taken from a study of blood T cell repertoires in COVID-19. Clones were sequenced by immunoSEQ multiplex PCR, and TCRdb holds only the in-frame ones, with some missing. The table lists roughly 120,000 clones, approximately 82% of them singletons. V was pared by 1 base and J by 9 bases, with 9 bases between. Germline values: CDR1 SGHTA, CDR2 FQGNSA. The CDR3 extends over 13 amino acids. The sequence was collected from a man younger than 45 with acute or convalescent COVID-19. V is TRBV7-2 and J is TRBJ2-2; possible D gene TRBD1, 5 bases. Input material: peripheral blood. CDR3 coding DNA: TGTGCCAGCAGCTTAGATAGGGGAAGGGAGCTGTTTTTT. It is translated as CASSLDRGRELFF.